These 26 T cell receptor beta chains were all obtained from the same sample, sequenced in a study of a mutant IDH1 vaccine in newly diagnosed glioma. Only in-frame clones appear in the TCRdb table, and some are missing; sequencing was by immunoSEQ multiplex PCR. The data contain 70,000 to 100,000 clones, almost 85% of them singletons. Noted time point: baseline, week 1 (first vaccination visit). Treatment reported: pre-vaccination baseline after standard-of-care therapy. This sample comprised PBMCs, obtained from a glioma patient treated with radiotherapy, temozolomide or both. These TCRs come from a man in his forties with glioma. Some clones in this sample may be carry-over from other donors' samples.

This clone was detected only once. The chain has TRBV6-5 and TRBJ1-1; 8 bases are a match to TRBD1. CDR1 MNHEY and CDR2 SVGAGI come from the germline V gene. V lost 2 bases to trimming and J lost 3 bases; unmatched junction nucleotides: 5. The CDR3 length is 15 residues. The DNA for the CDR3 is TGTGCCAGCAGTTACGGGGACAGGCGATACACTGAAGCTTTCTTT. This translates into CASSYGDRRYTEAFF.

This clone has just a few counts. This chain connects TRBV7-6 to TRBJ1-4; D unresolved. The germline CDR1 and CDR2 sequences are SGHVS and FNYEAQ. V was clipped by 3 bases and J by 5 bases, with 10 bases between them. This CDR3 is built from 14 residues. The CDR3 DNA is TGTGCCAGCAGCTTCCAGGCTGAGAATGAAAAACTGTTTTTT. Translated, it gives CASSFQAENEKLFF.

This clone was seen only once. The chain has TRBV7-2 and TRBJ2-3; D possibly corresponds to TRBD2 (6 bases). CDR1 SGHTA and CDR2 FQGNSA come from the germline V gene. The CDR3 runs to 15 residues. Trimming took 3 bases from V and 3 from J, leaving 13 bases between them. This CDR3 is CASSFGGETTDTQYF. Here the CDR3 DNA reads TGTGCCAGCAGCTTTGGCGGGGAGACGACAGATACGCAGTATTTT.

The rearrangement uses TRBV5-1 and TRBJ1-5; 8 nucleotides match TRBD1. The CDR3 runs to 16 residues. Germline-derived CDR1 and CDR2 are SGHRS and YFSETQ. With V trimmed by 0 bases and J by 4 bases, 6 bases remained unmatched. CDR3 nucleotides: TGCGCCAGCAGCTTGGACGGACAGGGAGGAAATCAGCCCCAGCATTTT. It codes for CASSLDGQGGNQPQHF. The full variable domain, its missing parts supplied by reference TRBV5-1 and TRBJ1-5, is KAGVTQTPRYLIKTRGQQVTLSCSPISGHRSVSWYQQTPGQGLQFLFEYFSETQRNKGNFPGRFSGRQFSNSRSEMNVSTLELGDSALYLCASSLDGQGGNQPQHFGDGTRLSIL.

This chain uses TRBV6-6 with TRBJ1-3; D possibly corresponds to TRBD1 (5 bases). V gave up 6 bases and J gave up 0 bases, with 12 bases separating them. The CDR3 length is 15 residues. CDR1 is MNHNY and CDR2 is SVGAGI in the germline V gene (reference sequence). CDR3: CASSPPGDSGNTIYF. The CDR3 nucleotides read TGTGCCAGCAGCCCACCGGGGGACTCTGGAAACACCATATATTTT.

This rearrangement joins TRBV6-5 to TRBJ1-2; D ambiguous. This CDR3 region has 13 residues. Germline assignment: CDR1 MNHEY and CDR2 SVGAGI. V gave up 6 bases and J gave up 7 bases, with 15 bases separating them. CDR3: CASRRGRTFGYTF. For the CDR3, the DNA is TGTGCCAGCAGGCGCGGAAGAACTTTTGGCTACACCTTC.

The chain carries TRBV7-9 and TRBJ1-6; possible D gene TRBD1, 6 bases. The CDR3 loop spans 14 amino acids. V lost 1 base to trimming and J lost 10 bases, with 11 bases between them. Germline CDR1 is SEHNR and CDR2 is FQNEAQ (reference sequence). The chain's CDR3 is CASSLGHRESPLHF. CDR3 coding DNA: TGTGCCAGCAGCTTAGGGCACAGGGAATCACCCCTCCACTTT.

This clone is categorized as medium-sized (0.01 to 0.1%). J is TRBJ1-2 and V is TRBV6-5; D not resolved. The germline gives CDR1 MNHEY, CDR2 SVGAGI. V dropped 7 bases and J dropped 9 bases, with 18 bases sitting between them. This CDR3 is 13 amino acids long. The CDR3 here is CASIQRDGARYTF. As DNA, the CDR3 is TGTGCCAGCATCCAACGAGACGGAGCACGCTACACCTTC.

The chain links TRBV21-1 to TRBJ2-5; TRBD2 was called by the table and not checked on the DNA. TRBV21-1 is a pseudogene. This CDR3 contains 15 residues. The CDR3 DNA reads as TGTGCCAGCAGAAGGTTAGCTAGCGGCCGGGAGACCCAGTACTTC. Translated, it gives CASRRLASGRETQYF.

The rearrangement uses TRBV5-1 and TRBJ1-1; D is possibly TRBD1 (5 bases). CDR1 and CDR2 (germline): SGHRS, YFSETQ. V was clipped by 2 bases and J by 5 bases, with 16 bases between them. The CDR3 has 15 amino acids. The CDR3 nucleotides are TGCGCCAGCAGCTTTGGGGTCATGGGGGGGACTGAAGCTTTCTTT. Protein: CASSFGVMGGTEAFF.

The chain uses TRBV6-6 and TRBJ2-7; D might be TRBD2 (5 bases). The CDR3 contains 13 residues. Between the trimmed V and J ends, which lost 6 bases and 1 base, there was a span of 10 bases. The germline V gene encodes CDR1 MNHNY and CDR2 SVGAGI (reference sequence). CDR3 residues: CASRDGVSYEQYF. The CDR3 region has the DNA TGTGCCAGCAGAGACGGGGTTTCCTACGAGCAGTACTTC.

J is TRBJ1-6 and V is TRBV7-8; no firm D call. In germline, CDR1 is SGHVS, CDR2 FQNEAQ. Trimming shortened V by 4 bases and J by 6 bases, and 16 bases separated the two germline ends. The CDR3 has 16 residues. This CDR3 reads CASSSAWTGVNSPLHF. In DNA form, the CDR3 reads TGTGCCAGCAGCTCAGCCTGGACCGGGGTTAATTCACCCCTCCACTTT. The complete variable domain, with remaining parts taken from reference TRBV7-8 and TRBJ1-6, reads GAGVSQSPRYKVAKRGQDVALRCDPISGHVSLFWYQQALGQGPEFLTYFQNEAQLDKSGLPSDRFFAERPEGSVSTLKIQRTQQEDSAVYLCASSSAWTGVNSPLHFGNGTRLTVT.

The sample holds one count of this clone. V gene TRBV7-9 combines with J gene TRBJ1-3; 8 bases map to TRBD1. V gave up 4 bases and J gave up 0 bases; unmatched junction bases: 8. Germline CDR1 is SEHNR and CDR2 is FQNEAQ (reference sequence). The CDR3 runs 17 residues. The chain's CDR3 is CASSSYHRGNSGNTIYF. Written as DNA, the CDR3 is TGTGCCAGCAGCTCTTATCACAGGGGGAACTCTGGAAACACCATATATTTT.

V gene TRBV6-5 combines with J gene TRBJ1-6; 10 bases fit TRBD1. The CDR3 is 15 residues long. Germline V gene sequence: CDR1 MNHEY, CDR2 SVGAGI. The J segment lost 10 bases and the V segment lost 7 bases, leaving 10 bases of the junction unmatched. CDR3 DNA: TGTGCCAGCACCCCCGCTGACAGGGGGCGATCACCCCTCCACTTT. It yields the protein CASTPADRGRSPLHF.

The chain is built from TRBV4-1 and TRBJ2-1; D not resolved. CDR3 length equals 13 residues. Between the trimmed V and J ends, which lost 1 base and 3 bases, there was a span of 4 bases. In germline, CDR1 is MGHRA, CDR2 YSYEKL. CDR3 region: CASSQGSYNEQFF. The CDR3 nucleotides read TGCGCCAGCAGCCAAGGTAGCTACAATGAGCAGTTCTTC.

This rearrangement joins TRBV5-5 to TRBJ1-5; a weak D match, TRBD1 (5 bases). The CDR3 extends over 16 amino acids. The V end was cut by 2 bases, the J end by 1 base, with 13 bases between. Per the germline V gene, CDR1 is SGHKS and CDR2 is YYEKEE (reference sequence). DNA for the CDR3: TGTGCCAGCAGCTTATGGGGCCGTGGAAGCAATCAGCCCCAGCATTTT. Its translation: CASSLWGRGSNQPQHF. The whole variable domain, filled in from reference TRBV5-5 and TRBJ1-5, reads DAGVTQSPTHLIKTRGQQVTLRCSPISGHKSVSWYQQVLGQGPQFIFQYYEKEERGRGNFPDRFSARQFPNYSSELNVNALLLGDSALYLCASSLWGRGSNQPQHFGDGTRLSIL.

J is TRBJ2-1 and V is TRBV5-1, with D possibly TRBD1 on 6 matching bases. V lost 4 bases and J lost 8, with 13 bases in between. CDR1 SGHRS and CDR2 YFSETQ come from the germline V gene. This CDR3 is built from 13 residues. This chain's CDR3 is CASSPGQWDEQFF. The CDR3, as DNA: TGCGCCAGCAGCCCCGGACAGTGGGATGAGCAGTTCTTC. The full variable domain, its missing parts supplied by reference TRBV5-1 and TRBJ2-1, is KAGVTQTPRYLIKTRGQQVTLSCSPISGHRSVSWYQQTPGQGLQFLFEYFSETQRNKGNFPGRFSGRQFSNSRSEMNVSTLELGDSALYLCASSPGQWDEQFFGPGTRLTVL.

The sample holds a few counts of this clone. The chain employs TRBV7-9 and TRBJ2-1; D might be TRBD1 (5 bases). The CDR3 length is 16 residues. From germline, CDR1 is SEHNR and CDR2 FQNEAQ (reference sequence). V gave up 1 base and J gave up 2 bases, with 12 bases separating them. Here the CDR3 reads CASSLVSGSPYNEQFF. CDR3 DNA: TGTGCCAGCAGCTTAGTATCAGGGTCCCCCTACAATGAGCAGTTCTTC.

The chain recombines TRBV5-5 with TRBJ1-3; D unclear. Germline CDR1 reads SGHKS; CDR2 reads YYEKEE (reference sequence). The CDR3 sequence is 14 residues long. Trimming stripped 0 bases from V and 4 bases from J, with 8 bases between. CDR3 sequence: CASSLAGVGNTIYF. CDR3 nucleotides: TGTGCCAGCAGCTTGGCTGGGGTAGGAAACACCATATATTTT.

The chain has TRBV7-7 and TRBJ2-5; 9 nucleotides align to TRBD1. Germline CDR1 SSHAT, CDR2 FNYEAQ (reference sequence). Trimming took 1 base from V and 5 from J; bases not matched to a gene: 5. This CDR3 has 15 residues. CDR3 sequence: CASSLGQGVRETQYF. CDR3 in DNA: TGTGCCAGCAGCTTAGGACAGGGGGTTAGGGAGACCCAGTACTTC.

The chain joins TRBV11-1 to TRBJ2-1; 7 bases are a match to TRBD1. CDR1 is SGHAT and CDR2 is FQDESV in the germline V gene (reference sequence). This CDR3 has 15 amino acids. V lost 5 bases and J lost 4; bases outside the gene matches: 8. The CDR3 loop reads CASSQLTGIYNEQFF. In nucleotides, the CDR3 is TGTGCCAGCAGCCAATTGACAGGGATTTACAATGAGCAGTTCTTC. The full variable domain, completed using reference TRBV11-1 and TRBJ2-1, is EAEVAQSPRYKITEKSQAVAFWCDPISGHATLYWYRQILGQGPELLVQFQDESVVDDSQLPKDRFSAERLKGVDSTLKIQPAELGDSAMYLCASSQLTGIYNEQFFGPGTRLTVL.

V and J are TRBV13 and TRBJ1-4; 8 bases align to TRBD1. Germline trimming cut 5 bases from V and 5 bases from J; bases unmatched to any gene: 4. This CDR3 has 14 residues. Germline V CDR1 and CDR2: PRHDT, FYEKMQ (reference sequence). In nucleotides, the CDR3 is TGTGCCAGCAGCGCCAGACAGGGGAATGAAAAACTGTTTTTT. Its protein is CASSARQGNEKLFF.

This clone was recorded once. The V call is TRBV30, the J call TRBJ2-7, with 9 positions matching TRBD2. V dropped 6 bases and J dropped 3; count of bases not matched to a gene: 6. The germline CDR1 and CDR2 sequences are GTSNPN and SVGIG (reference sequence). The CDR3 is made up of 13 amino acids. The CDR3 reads CACSSGGIYEQYF. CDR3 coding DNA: TGTGCCTGTTCCAGCGGGGGGATCTACGAGCAGTACTTC.

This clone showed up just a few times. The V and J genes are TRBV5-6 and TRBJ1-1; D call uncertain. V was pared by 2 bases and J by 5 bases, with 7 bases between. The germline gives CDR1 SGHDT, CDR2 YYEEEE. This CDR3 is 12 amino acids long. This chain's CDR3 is CASSFQRTEAFF. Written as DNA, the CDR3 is TGTGCCAGCAGCTTTCAGCGAACTGAAGCTTTCTTT. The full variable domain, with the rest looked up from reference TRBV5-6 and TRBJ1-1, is DAGVTQSPTHLIKTRGQQVTLRCSPKSGHDTVSWYQQALGQGPQFIFQYYEEEERQRGNFPDRFSGHQFPNYSSELNVNALLLGDSALYLCASSFQRTEAFFGQGTRLTVV.

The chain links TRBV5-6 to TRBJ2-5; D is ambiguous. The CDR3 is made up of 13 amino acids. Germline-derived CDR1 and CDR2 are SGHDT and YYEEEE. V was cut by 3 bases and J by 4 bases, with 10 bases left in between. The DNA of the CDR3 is TGTGCCAGCAGCTGGGATAGCAGAGAGACCCAGTACTTC. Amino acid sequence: CASSWDSRETQYF.

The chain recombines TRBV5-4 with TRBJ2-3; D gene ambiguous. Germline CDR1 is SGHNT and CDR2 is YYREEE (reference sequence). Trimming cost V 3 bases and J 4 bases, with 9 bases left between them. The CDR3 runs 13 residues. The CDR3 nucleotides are TGTGCCAGCAGCTCAATAGTAGCAGATACGCAGTATTTT. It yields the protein CASSSIVADTQYF.